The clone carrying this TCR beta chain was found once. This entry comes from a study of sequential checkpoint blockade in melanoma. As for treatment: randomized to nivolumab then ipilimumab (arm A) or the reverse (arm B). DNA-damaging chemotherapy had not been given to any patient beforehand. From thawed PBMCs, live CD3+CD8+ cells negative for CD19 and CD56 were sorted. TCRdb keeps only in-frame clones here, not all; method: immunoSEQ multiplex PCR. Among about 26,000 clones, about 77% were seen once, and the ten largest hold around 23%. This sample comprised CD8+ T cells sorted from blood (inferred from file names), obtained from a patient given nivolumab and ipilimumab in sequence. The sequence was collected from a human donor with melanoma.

CDR3 in amino acids: CASSPGIRTDTQYF. For the CDR3, the DNA is TGCGCCAGCAGCCCCGGTATAAGAACAGATACGCAGTATTTT. The chain joins TRBV4-3 to TRBJ2-3; D ambiguous. V shed 4 bases and J shed 3 bases, with 11 bases lying between them. The germline V gene encodes CDR1 LGHNA and CDR2 YSLEER. The CDR3 loop spans 14 amino acids.